Below are 11 T cell receptor beta chains sequenced from a single sample in a study of blood T cell repertoires in COVID-19. TCRdb's table, derived via immunoSEQ multiplex PCR, lists solely in-frame clones and lacks some. The profile shows roughly 150,000 clones, roughly 88% of them singletons. The sample consisted of peripheral blood. The receptors were gathered from a woman in her forties or fifties in a cohort sampled during active or convalescent COVID-19.

This rearrangement joins TRBV3-1 (or the pseudogene TRBV3-2) to TRBJ2-5, with D possibly being TRBD1 (6 bases). From germline, CDR1 is LGHDT and CDR2 YNNKEL (reference sequence). The V gene lost 7 bases and the J gene lost 4 bases, with 7 bases spanning the gap. The CDR3 is made up of 11 amino acids. The CDR3 is CASTGVETQYF. DNA for the CDR3: TGTGCCAGCACAGGGGTAGAGACCCAGTACTTC.

The CDR3 loop is CASSFLAGRGETQYF. The CDR3 DNA follows: TGTGCCAGCAGTTTTCTAGCGGGGCGGGGAGAGACCCAGTACTTC. The rearrangement links TRBV27 to TRBJ2-5; the match to TRBD2 covers 9 bases. J gave up 4 bases and V 3 bases, and 6 bases lay outside the gene matches. The CDR3 is made up of 15 amino acids. Germline V lookup: CDR1 MNHEY, CDR2 SMNVEV (reference sequence).

This clone was recorded a few times. This chain joins TRBV9 and TRBJ2-2; no definite D call. The germline V gene has CDR1 SGDLS and CDR2 YYNGEE. Trimming shortened V by 4 bases and J by 7 bases, and 5 bases separated the two germline ends. The CDR3 is 11 amino acids. For the CDR3, the DNA is TGTGCCAGCAGCACGGGCGGGGAGCTGTTTTTT. It translates to CASSTGGELFF.

This chain joins TRBV7-2 and TRBJ2-5; TRBD2 agrees at 7 bases. Trimming took 4 bases from V and 5 from J; bases not matched to a gene: 7. Germline V CDR1 and CDR2: SGHTA, FQGNSA. The CDR3 spans 14 residues. The CDR3 protein is CASSSRTRSETQYF. Written as DNA, the CDR3 is TGTGCCAGCAGCTCCCGGACTAGATCGGAGACCCAGTACTTC.

The V gene is TRBV4-3, the J gene TRBJ2-2; 8 nucleotides agree with TRBD1. CDR3 length: 16 amino acids. Germline V CDR1 and CDR2: LGHNA, YSLEER. The V segment lost 3 bases and the J segment 4 bases; nucleotides outside the gene matches: 7. This CDR3 reads CASSQDSGGPTGELFF. CDR3 coding DNA: TGCGCCAGCAGCCAGGATTCAGGGGGCCCCACCGGGGAGCTGTTTTTT.

The chain recombines TRBV3-1 (or the pseudogene TRBV3-2) with TRBJ1-5, with a weak D call TRBD1 (5 bases). From germline, CDR1 is LGHDT and CDR2 YNNKEL (reference sequence). This CDR3 is built from 14 residues. The V end lost 0 bases, the J end lost 8 bases, and 11 bases lay between the germline ends. The DNA of the CDR3 is TGTGCCAGCAGCCAAGATCAGGGTGATGAGCCCCAGCATTTT. This encodes CASSQDQGDEPQHF.

The J gene is TRBJ1-3, the V gene TRBV4-3, with D unclear. Germline CDR1 LGHNA, CDR2 YSLEER. Trimming took off 0 bases at V and 11 bases at J, with 14 bases between the two ends. The CDR3 extends over 14 amino acids. CDR3 sequence: CASSQDRVRTSIYF. CDR3 nucleotide sequence: TGCGCCAGCAGCCAAGATCGAGTAAGAACCTCCATATATTTT.

J is TRBJ1-3 and V is TRBV6-1; D uncertain. Deletions cut 2 bases from V and 0 bases from J, with 5 bases between. The CDR3 loop spans 14 amino acids. The germline gives CDR1 MNHNS, CDR2 SASEGT. Here the CDR3 DNA reads TGTGCCAGCAGTGAACAGTTCTCTGGAAACACCATATATTTT. It yields the protein CASSEQFSGNTIYF.

The chain is built from TRBV27 and TRBJ2-1; D remains ambiguous. The CDR3 is made up of 11 amino acids. V lost 8 bases to trimming and J lost 10 bases, with 12 bases between them. The germline CDR1 and CDR2 sequences are MNHEY and SMNVEV (reference sequence). The CDR3 protein is CASARLREQFF. The CDR3 DNA is TGTGCCAGCGCCCGACTTAGAGAGCAGTTCTTC.

Only one count was recorded for this clone. The genes are TRBV10-3 and TRBJ1-4; D remains ambiguous. Trimming removed 3 bases from V and 0 bases from J, with 8 bases in between. Germline V CDR1 and CDR2: ENHRY, SYGVKD. The CDR3 covers 15 residues. Written as DNA, the CDR3 is TGTGCCATCAGTGAAAAGAGCGCAACTAATGAAAAACTGTTTTTT. Amino acids: CAISEKSATNEKLFF.

The chain carries TRBV19 and TRBJ1-6; a possible D gene is TRBD1 (6 bases). CDR1 and CDR2 (germline): LNHDA, SQIVND (reference sequence). The CDR3 covers 15 residues. The germline V and J ends were trimmed by 5 bases and 7 bases, with 15 bases remaining between them. The CDR3 nucleotides are TGTGCCAGTAGTGTTTACAGGGAGGGCAATTCACCCCTCCACTTT. Protein product: CASSVYREGNSPLHF. The full variable domain, in which reference TRBV19 and TRBJ1-6 provide the parts outside the CDR3, is DGGITQSPKYLFRKEGQNVTLSCEQNLNHDAMYWYRQDPGQGLRLIYYSQIVNDFQKGDIAEGYSVSREKKESFPLTVTSAQKNPTAFYLCASSVYREGNSPLHFGNGTRLTVT.